This entry is about one TCR beta chain. Antigen: not known. Method: immunoSEQ multiplex PCR; TCRdb's copy keeps in-frame clones and lacks some. The sample carries more than 95,000 clones, roughly 92% recorded once. This sample is part of a study of T cell responses to AZD1222 COVID-19 vaccine. Study conclusions and caveats: Clonal diversity was possibly underestimated, and white British individuals and females predominated among donors. Spike as a whole was targeted by vaccine-associated CD4 TCRs, dominant at 160-218 and 743-854. There were repertoire samples only from the period after the peak T cell response.

The CDR3 loop spans 14 amino acids. Losses at the gene ends were 9 bases for V and 3 bases for J; bases not matched to a gene: 8. The germline CDR1 and CDR2 sequences are LNHDA and SQIVND (reference sequence). The input for sequencing was peripheral blood, taken 28 days after the second AZD1222 dose. V is TRBV19 and J is TRBJ2-1; 7 bases are shared with TRBD2. The sequence came from an adult who received the AZD1222 COVID-19 vaccine. CDR3 region: CASRATSDYNEQFF. The CDR3 DNA reads TGTGCCAGCCGCGCCACTAGCGACTACAATGAGCAGTTCTTC.